This entry describes one T cell receptor (beta chain). The antigen remains undetermined. CDR1 is SGHTA, CDR2 FQGTGA, per germline. The CDR3 length is 13 residues. The V and J ends lost 3 bases and 8 bases respectively, with 11 bases between them. Measured with immunoSEQ multiplex PCR; TCRdb has only the in-frame clones, and not every one. Among over 14,000 clones listed, just under 95% were seen once. This sample was included in a study of graft-versus-host responses after intestinal transplantation. Overall study: Transplant types were multivisceral, liver-intestinal, or isolated intestinal. Every one of the recipients received anti-thymocyte globulin induction and afterwards took tacrolimus and steroids for around 3 years. Points from the study as a whole: GvH clone levels peaked in circulation, and this peak was associated with early post-transplant HvG declines. Recipient-marrow GvH clones were detected, some having first appeared in ileum or blood.

The clonotype originates from a human patient who received an intestinal transplant, so some T cells may come from the graft donor. Sequenced here: PBMCs, sampled 9 days after transplant. The chain couples TRBV7-3 to TRBJ2-1; D perhaps matches TRBD1 (5 bases). The CDR3: CASSFRGGDEQFF. Here the CDR3 DNA reads TGTGCCAGCAGCTTTAGGGGTGGCGATGAGCAGTTCTTC.